This record concerns one T cell receptor beta chain sequence. As yet, its antigen is unknown. This sample was taken from a study of cytomegalovirus exposure and HLA in healthy donors. The CDR3 runs 17 residues. Germline trimming cut 6 bases from V and 1 base from J; bases unmatched to any gene: 13. CDR1 is SGHVS and CDR2 is FNYEAQ in the germline V gene. PCR primers comprised 60 Vbeta and 13 Jbeta primers. Measured with immunoSEQ multiplex PCR; TCRdb has only the in-frame clones, and not every one. This sample has tens of thousands of clones, with about 74% found just once. Notes on the study in general: Reports indicate that TCR beta sequences accurately predicted the HLA-A and HLA-B alleles of most subjects. Some TCR beta chains (about 170 of them) were listed as cytomegalovirus-associated. The study carried out a later analysis of TCR beta sequences. It associated approximately 17,000 of them with specific HLA alleles at a false discovery rate of 0.05. A missense DCLRE1C variant was associated with V- and J-gene trimming of TCR beta chains in a later analysis, and an independent cohort replicated the association.

Sequencing was carried out using PBMCs. The sequence came from a woman in her fifties or sixties in good health and CMV-seropositive. The chain links TRBV7-6 to TRBJ1-1; 8 bases line up with TRBD1. The chain's CDR3 is CASRKDGQGIGNTEAFF. In DNA, the CDR3 is TGTGCCAGCAGGAAAGATGGACAGGGAATAGGGAACACTGAAGCTTTCTTT.